This entry lists 8 T cell receptor beta chains sequenced from one sample in a study of T cell repertoires in cytomegalovirus infection. One entry per CDR3 protein results from TCRdb running MiXCR on the reads. This table has about 130,000 distinct CDR3 sequences, about 10% appearing once. Sequencing input: PBMCs. These receptors all come from a human donor in good health (CMV status not recorded). Some clones in this sample may be carry-over from other donors' samples.

The rearrangement links TRBV5-4 to TRBJ2-7; D is possibly TRBD2 (6 bases). CDR1 is SGHNT, CDR2 YYREEE, per germline (reference sequence). The germline V and J ends were trimmed by 3 bases and 3 bases, with 10 bases remaining between them. This CDR3 is 13 amino acids long. CDR3 in amino acids: CASSSGDYYEQYF. In DNA, the CDR3 is TGTGCCAGCAGCTCGGGGGATTACTACGAGCAGTACTTC.

This clonotype was counted many times. The rearrangement links TRBV10-3 to TRBJ2-5; tentative D call: TRBD1 (5 bases). The germline gives CDR1 ENHRY, CDR2 SYGVKD. V gave up 0 bases and J gave up 7 bases, with 15 bases separating them. There are 15 residues in the CDR3. The CDR3 sequence: CAISESIRVGATQYF. Here the CDR3 DNA reads TGTGCCATCAGTGAGTCCATTCGGGTTGGGGCGACCCAGTACTTC.

This clonotype has a count of ten or more. The rearrangement joins TRBV30 to TRBJ1-6; D uncertain. Germline CDR1 is GTSNPN and CDR2 is SVGIG (reference sequence). The CDR3 consists of 14 residues. V shed 0 bases and J shed 7 bases, with 10 bases lying between them. The CDR3 DNA follows: TGTGCCTGGAGTGTCGGATGGTCGAATTCACCCCTCCACTTT. Translating it yields CAWSVGWSNSPLHF.

This clonotype was observed at least ten times. The rearrangement links TRBV28 to TRBJ2-2, with 10 bases lining up with TRBD1. The CDR3 is made up of 14 amino acids. In germline, CDR1 is MDHEN, CDR2 SYDVKM. Trimming at V came to 8 bases and at J to 8 bases, leaving 8 bases not matched to a gene. Written as DNA, the CDR3 is TGTGCCAGCTACGACAGGGGGCTGACGGGGGAGCTGTTTTTT. Amino acid sequence: CASYDRGLTGELFF. The whole variable domain, remainder taken from reference TRBV28 and TRBJ2-2, is DVKVTQSSRYLVKRTGEKVFLECVQDMDHENMFWYRQDPGLGLRLIYFSYDVKMKEKGDIPEGYSVSREKKERFSLILESASTNQTSMYLCASYDRGLTGELFFGEGSRLTVL.

Ten or more counts support this clonotype. This chain links TRBV7-2 with TRBJ2-5; D possibly corresponds to TRBD2 (7 bases). The CDR3 contains 13 residues. From germline, CDR1 is SGHTA and CDR2 FQGNSA. The ends were cut back, 5 bases at V and 9 bases at J, with 16 bases in the middle. The CDR3: CASSPSGAGAQYF. Here the CDR3 DNA reads TGTGCCAGCAGCCCAAGCGGGGCAGGGGCCCAGTACTTC.

The V gene is TRBV2, the J gene TRBJ1-1; D is ambiguous. The germline V and J ends were trimmed by 6 bases and 3 bases, with 17 bases remaining between them. The CDR3 totals 15 residues. Germline V gives CDR1 SNHLY, CDR2 FYNNEI. CDR3 region: CASRNKRDVYTEAFF. The CDR3 DNA reads TGTGCCAGCAGGAATAAAAGGGATGTGTACACTGAAGCTTTCTTT.

This clonotype was seen at least ten times. This chain links TRBV6-2 or TRBV6-3 with TRBJ2-7; possibly TRBD1 for D (5 bases). The V gene lost 7 bases and the J gene lost 1 base, with 17 bases spanning the gap. Germline assignment: CDR1 MNHEY and CDR2 SVGEGT. The CDR3 is made up of 15 amino acids. CDR3 region: CASKHRAGLSYEQYF. CDR3 DNA sequence: TGTGCCAGCAAACACCGGGCAGGGCTTTCCTACGAGCAGTACTTC.

The chain recombines TRBV20-1 with TRBJ2-2; D is unclear. This CDR3 region has 16 residues. Germline loops: CDR1 DFQATT, CDR2 SNEGSKA (reference sequence). V was trimmed by 0 bases and J by 0 bases, leaving 11 bases between them. The CDR3 protein is CSAREISRANTGELFF. The CDR3 DNA sequence: TGCAGTGCTAGAGAAATCAGTCGCGCGAACACCGGGGAGCTGTTTTTT.